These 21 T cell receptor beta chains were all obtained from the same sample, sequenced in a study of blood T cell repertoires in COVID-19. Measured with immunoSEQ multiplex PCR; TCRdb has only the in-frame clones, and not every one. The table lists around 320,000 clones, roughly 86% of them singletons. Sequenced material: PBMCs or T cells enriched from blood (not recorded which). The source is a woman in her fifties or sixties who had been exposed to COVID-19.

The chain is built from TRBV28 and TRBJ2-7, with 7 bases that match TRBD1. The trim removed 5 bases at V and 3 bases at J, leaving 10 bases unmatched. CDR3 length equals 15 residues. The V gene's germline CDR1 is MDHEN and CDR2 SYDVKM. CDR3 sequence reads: CASSIGQEPIYEQYF. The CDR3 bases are TGTGCCAGCAGTATAGGACAGGAGCCGATCTACGAGCAGTACTTC.

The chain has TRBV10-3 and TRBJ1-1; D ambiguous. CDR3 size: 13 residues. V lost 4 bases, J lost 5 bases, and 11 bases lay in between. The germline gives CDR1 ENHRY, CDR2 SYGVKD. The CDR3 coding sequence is TGTGCCATCAGTGGGTTTAGGGAGACTGAAGCTTTCTTT. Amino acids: CAISGFRETEAFF.

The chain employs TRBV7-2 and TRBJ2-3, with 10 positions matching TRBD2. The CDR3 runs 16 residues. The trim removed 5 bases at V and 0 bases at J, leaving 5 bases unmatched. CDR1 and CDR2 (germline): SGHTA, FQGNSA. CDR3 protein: CASSPLLAGSTDTQYF. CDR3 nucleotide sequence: TGTGCCAGCAGCCCCCTACTAGCGGGGAGCACAGATACGCAGTATTTT.

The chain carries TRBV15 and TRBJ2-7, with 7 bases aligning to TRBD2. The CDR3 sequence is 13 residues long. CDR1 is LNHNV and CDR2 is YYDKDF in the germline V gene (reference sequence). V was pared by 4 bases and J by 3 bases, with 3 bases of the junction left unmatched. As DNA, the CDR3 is TGTGCCACCAGCACTAGGGAGGGCTACGAGCAGTACTTC. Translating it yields CATSTREGYEQYF. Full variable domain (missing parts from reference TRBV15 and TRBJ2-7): DAMVIQNPRYQVTQFGKPVTLSCSQTLNHNVMYWYQQKSSQAPKLLFHYYDKDFNNEADTPDNFQSRRPNTSFCFLDIRSPGLGDTAMYLCATSTREGYEQYFGPGTRLTVT.

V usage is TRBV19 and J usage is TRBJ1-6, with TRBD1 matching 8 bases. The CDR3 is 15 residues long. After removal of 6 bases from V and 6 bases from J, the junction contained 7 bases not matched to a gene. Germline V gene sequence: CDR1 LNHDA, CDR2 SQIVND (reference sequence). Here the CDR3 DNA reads TGTGCCAGTAGCCAGGGGGCAGGGAGTAATTCACCCCTCCACTTT. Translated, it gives CASSQGAGSNSPLHF.

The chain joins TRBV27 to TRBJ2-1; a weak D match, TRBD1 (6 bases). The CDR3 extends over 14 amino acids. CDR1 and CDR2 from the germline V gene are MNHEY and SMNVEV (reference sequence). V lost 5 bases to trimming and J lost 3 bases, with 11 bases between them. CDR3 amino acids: CASSTRGGYNEQFF. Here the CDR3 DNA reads TGTGCCAGCAGTACGAGAGGGGGCTACAATGAGCAGTTCTTC.

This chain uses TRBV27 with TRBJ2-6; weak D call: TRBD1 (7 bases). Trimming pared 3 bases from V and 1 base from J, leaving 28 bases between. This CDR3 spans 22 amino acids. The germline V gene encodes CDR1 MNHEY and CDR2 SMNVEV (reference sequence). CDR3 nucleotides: TGTGCCAGCAGTTTTTATGATCCCGAACAGGGGAGGACTGTATCTGGGGCCAACGTCCTGACTTTC. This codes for CASSFYDPEQGRTVSGANVLTF.

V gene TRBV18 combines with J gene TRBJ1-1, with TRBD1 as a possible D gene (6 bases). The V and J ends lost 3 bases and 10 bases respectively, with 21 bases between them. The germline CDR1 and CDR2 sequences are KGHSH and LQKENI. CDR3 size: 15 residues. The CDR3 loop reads CASSPTGGDTRGAFF. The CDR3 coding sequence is TGTGCCAGCTCACCGACGGGGGGGGACACTCGTGGAGCTTTCTTT.

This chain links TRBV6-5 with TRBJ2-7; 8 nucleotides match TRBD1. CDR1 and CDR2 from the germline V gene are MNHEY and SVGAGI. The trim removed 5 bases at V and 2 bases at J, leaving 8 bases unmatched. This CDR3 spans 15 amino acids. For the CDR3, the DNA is TGTGCCAGCAGTCTCTCCGGGACAGGAACCTACGAGCAGTACTTC. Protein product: CASSLSGTGTYEQYF.

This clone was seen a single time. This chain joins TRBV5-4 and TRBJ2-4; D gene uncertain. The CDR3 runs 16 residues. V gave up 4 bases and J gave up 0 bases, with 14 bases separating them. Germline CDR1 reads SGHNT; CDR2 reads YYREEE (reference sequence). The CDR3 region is CASSEDSLGAKNIQYF. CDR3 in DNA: TGTGCCAGCAGCGAAGACTCTTTAGGAGCCAAAAACATTCAGTACTTC.

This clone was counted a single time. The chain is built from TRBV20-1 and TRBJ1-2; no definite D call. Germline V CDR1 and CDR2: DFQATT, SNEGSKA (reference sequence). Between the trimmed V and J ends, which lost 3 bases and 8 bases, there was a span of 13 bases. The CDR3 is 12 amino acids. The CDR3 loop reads CSASGAARGYTF. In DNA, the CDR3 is TGCAGTGCTAGTGGTGCGGCTCGGGGCTACACCTTC.

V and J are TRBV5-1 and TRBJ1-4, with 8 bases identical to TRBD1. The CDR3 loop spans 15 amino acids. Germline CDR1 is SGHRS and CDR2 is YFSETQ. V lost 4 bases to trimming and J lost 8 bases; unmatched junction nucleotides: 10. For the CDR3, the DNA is TGCGCCAGCAGCGCGACAGGGGTGCGGGAGGAAAAACTGTTTTTT. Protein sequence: CASSATGVREEKLFF.

The CDR3 DNA reads as TGTGCCAGTAGTTTACAGGGGGCGAGGGGATCACCCCTCCACTTT. Amino acid sequence: CASSLQGARGSPLHF. The chain employs TRBV19 and TRBJ1-6; 9 bases fit TRBD1. The CDR3 spans 15 residues. The ends lost 5 bases at V and 10 bases at J; junction bases unmatched: 9. Germline CDR1 LNHDA, CDR2 SQIVND (reference sequence).

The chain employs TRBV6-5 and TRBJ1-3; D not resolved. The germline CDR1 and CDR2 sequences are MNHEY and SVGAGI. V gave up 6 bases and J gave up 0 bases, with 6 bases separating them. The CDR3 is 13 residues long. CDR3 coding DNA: TGTGCCAGCAGGGACTACTCTGGAAACACCATATATTTT. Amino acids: CASRDYSGNTIYF.

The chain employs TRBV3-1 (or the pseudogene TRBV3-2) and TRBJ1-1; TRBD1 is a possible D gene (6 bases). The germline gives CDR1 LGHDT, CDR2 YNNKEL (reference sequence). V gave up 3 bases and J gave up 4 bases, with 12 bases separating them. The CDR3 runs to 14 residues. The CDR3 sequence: CASSHRGFSTEAFF. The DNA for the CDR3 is TGTGCCAGCAGCCACAGGGGATTTAGCACTGAAGCTTTCTTT.

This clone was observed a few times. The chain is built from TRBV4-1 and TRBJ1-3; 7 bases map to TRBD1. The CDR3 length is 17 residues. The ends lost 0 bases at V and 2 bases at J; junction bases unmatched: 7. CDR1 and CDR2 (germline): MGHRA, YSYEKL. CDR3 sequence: CASSQDQTGTTGNTIYF. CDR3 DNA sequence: TGCGCCAGCAGCCAAGATCAGACAGGGACGACTGGAAACACCATATATTTT.

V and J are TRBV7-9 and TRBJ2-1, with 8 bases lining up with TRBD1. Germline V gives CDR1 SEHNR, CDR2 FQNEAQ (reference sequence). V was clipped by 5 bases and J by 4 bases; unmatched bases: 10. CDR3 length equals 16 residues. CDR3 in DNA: TGTGCCAGCAGCAGAACGACAGGGGCTACTTACAATGAGCAGTTCTTC. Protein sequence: CASSRTTGATYNEQFF.

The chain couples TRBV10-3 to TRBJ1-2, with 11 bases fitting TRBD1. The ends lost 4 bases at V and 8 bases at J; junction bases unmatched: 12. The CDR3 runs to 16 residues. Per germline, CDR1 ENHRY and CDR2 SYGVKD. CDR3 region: CAISGRKDRGLEGYTF. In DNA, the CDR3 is TGTGCCATCAGTGGTCGTAAGGACAGGGGGCTCGAAGGCTACACCTTC.

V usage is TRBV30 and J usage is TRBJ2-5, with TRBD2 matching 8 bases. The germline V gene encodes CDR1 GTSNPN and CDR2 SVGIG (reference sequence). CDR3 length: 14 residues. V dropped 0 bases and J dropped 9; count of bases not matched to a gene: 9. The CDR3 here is CAWSVHSGVKSQYF. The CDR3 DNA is TGTGCCTGGAGTGTACATAGCGGGGTAAAGTCCCAGTACTTC.

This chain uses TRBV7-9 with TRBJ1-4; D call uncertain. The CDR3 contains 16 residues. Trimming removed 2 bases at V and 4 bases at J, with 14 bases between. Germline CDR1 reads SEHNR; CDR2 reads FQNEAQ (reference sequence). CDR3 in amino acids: CASSLYRELINEKLFF. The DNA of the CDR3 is TGTGCCAGCAGCTTATATCGGGAATTGATTAATGAAAAACTGTTTTTT.

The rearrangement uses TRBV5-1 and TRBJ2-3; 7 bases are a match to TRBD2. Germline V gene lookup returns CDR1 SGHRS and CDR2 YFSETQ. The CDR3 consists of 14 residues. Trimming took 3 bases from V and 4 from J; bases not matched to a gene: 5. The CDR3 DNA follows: TGCGCCAGCAGCTCGGGGGGATCTTCAGATACGCAGTATTTT. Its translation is CASSSGGSSDTQYF.